This TCR beta chain was retrieved from a study of T cell responses to AZD1222 COVID-19 vaccine. General study findings and limits: Reports indicate that nearly half of spike-specific TCRs are directed at unmutated variant regions.

V was clipped by 5 bases and J by 0 bases; unmatched bases: 1. Germline values: CDR1 SGHDT, CDR2 YYEEEE. The length of the CDR3 is 15 residues. Concerning this clone: Its specificity is not known.

Sequencing used immunoSEQ multiplex PCR; TCRdb keeps in-frame clones, though not all of them. Of roughly 110,000 clones detected, 87% appear once; the ten largest clones hold 4.5% to 6%. The sequencing here drew on peripheral blood, taken 28 days after the second AZD1222 dose. The origin of this receptor is an adult who received the AZD1222 COVID-19 vaccine. The chain carries TRBV5-6 and TRBJ2-3, with 12 bases that match TRBD2. The CDR3 nucleotides read TGTGCCAGCAGTCTAGCGGGGGGGAGCACAGATACGCAGTATTTT. Translation gives CASSLAGGSTDTQYF.